This TCR beta chain was found in a study of PD-L1 blockade in urothelial cancer. Noted time point: pretreatment peripheral blood. The assay was immunoSEQ multiplex PCR, and TCRdb's table has in-frame clones only and misses some. The sample shows 98,000 or so clones, nearly 90% of them seen only once. The germline V gene encodes CDR1 LGHNA and CDR2 YNFKEQ. The CDR3 is 20 residues long. V was clipped by 2 bases and J by 0 bases; unmatched bases: 13. The sample was PBMCs, taken around atezolizumab (anti-PD-L1) treatment. The clonotype comes from a man between 60 and 70 years old with urothelial cancer. This sequence joins TRBV4-2 and TRBJ2-3; TRBD2 agrees at 11 bases. CDR3 sequence reads: CASSQIKIAGGPMSTDTQYF. Written as DNA, the CDR3 is TGTGCCAGCAGCCAAATCAAGATAGCGGGGGGGCCGATGAGCACAGATACGCAGTATTTT.